This TCR beta chain was profiled in a study of human T cells and chemical hapten exposure. Study-wide context: Read at 6 days, the patch tests placed 0.01% DPC on the upper back.

This clonotype has only a few counts. Time point in this sample: patch test 1, 2 weeks after DPC sensitization. Treatment here: therapeutic diphenylcyclopropenone sensitization with weekly scalp DPC. TCRdb re-analysed the RACE reads in MiXCR, keeping a single row per CDR3 protein. Found here are 80,000 to 95,000 distinct CDR3 sequences, over 8.5% of them singletons; the top ten hold about 4.2%. CDR3 length: 15 amino acids. CDR1 and CDR2 from the germline V gene are KGHSH and LQKENI. Trimming shortened V by 2 bases and J by 0 bases, and 10 bases separated the two germline ends. The chain recombines TRBV18 with TRBJ1-1, with a possible D match to TRBD1 (5 bases). Here the sequenced sample was whole blood, taken in connection with sensitization to the hapten diphenylcyclopropenone (DPC). This TCR was sampled from a woman in her forties or fifties with alopecia areata. Some clones in this sample may be carry-over from other donors' samples. The CDR3 here is CASSPSGIMNTEAFF. The CDR3 coding sequence is TGTGCCAGCTCACCATCAGGGATCATGAACACTGAAGCTTTCTTT.